Below are 18 T cell receptor beta chains sequenced from a single sample in a study of cytomegalovirus exposure and HLA in healthy donors. PCR primers comprised 60 Vbeta and 13 Jbeta primers. The protocol was immunoSEQ multiplex PCR, while the TCRdb copy is restricted to in-frame clones and leaves out a portion. The sample table includes 130,000 to 150,000 clones. Source material: PBMCs. The origin of the receptors is a male donor in good health and CMV-seronegative.

The J gene is TRBJ1-4, the V gene TRBV30; D is unresolved. The CDR3 runs to 11 residues. Germline lookup yields CDR1 GTSNPN and CDR2 SVGIG (reference sequence). The V gene lost 0 bases and the J gene lost 8 bases, with 4 bases spanning the gap. DNA for the CDR3: TGTGCCTGGAGTGTCCGGGAAAAACTGTTTTTT. Encoded protein: CAWSVREKLFF.

The chain recombines TRBV6-1 with TRBJ2-7; 11 positions agree with TRBD1. CDR1 and CDR2 from the germline V gene are MNHNS and SASEGT. The CDR3 has 15 amino acids. V gave up 3 bases and J gave up 4 bases; unmatched junction bases: 5. This chain's CDR3 is CASSDRTGGGYEQYF. DNA of the CDR3: TGTGCCAGCAGTGACCGGACAGGGGGCGGGTACGAGCAGTACTTC.

J is TRBJ1-2 and V is TRBV27; TRBD1 agrees at 10 bases. V was pared by 5 bases and J by 8 bases, with 5 bases of the junction left unmatched. The CDR3 extends over 13 amino acids. Looked up from germline, CDR1 is MNHEY and CDR2 is SMNVEV (reference sequence). The DNA for the CDR3 is TGTGCCAGCAGTCCCCGGACAGGGGGAGGCTACACCTTC. It encodes CASSPRTGGGYTF.

This rearrangement joins TRBV6-5 to TRBJ1-2; no definite D call. The V gene's germline CDR1 is MNHEY and CDR2 SVGAGI. With 0 bases removed from V and 7 bases from J, the gap between germline ends came to 12 bases. The CDR3 is 14 amino acids. CDR3 region: CASSYSGSPAGYTF. CDR3 DNA: TGTGCCAGCAGTTACTCGGGCTCGCCCGCTGGCTACACCTTC.

The J gene is TRBJ2-1, the V gene TRBV6-5; the match to TRBD2 covers 10 bases. Germline lookup yields CDR1 MNHEY and CDR2 SVGAGI. V dropped 7 bases and J dropped 6; count of bases not matched to a gene: 6. The CDR3 is 14 residues long. The CDR3 spells CASTGASGSNEQFF. CDR3 sequence (DNA): TGTGCCAGCACAGGGGCTAGCGGGAGCAATGAGCAGTTCTTC.

This rearrangement joins TRBV18 to TRBJ1-5; the D gene is possibly TRBD1 (5 bases). Germline-derived CDR1 and CDR2 are KGHSH and LQKENI. The V gene lost 2 bases and the J gene lost 1 base, with 12 bases spanning the gap. This CDR3 has 16 amino acids. The CDR3: CASSPYSGESNQPQHF. CDR3 bases: TGTGCCAGCTCACCATATTCGGGGGAGAGCAATCAGCCCCAGCATTTT.

This chain links TRBV6-5 with TRBJ1-1; D gene uncertain. The length of the CDR3 is 15 residues. V shed 6 bases and J shed 6 bases, with 20 bases lying between them. Germline-derived CDR1 and CDR2 are MNHEY and SVGAGI. The CDR3 bases are TGTGCCAGCAGCCCCCAGAAGCCAGCGCCGGCTGAAGCTTTCTTT. This encodes CASSPQKPAPAEAFF.

The CDR3, as DNA: TGTGCCAGCAGCCCGATCCGCCAAGAGGGGGACGGCGAGCAGTACTTC. Amino acids: CASSPIRQEGDGEQYF. The rearrangement joins TRBV4-2 to TRBJ2-7; D is perhaps TRBD1 (6 bases). CDR1 LGHNA and CDR2 YNFKEQ come from the germline V gene. CDR3 length: 16 residues. The V gene lost 4 bases and the J gene lost 6 bases, with 22 bases spanning the gap.

The chain uses TRBV7-9 and TRBJ2-1; 8 nucleotides match TRBD2. Germline trimming cut 6 bases from V and 4 bases from J; bases unmatched to any gene: 14. In germline, CDR1 is SEHNR, CDR2 FQNEAQ (reference sequence). This CDR3 has 17 residues. CDR3 region: CASSLAGPMSPYNEQFF. In DNA, the CDR3 is TGTGCCAGCAGTCTAGCGGGCCCTATGTCCCCATACAATGAGCAGTTCTTC.

The chain couples TRBV19 to TRBJ2-3; D perhaps matches TRBD1 (6 bases). V was shortened by 7 bases and J by 3 bases, with 11 bases between the two germline ends. The length of the CDR3 is 13 residues. Per the germline V gene, CDR1 is LNHDA and CDR2 is SQIVND (reference sequence). This chain's CDR3 is CASKIQGTDTQYF. As DNA, the CDR3 is TGTGCCAGTAAGATACAGGGAACAGATACGCAGTATTTT.

This rearrangement joins TRBV5-1 to TRBJ2-6, with D possibly matching TRBD2 (5 bases). Germline V CDR1 and CDR2: SGHRS, YFSETQ. The CDR3 has 17 residues. Trimming removed 3 bases from V and 2 bases from J, with 15 bases in between. The CDR3 reads CASSSGTIAPGANVLTF. Here the CDR3 DNA reads TGCGCCAGCAGCTCGGGAACCATCGCCCCTGGGGCCAACGTCCTGACTTTC.

Comment on this clone: This specimen includes other DNA sequences encoding the same CDR3. The chain links TRBV20-1 to TRBJ1-1; unclear D gene. CDR3 length: 11 amino acids. Trimming took 4 bases from V and 2 from J, leaving 5 bases between them. CDR1 is DFQATT and CDR2 is SNEGSKA in the germline V gene (reference sequence). This CDR3 is CSAILNTEAFF. The CDR3, as DNA: TGCAGTGCTATCCTAAACACTGAAGCTTTCTTT.

This chain connects TRBV19 to TRBJ2-1; 12 bases are a match to TRBD2. The CDR3 contains 17 residues. The junction had 5 bases not matched to a gene; V was cut back by 1 base and J by 4 bases. Germline CDR1 reads LNHDA; CDR2 reads SQIVND (reference sequence). The CDR3 protein is CASSIARTSGTYNEQFF. The CDR3, as DNA: TGTGCCAGTAGTATAGCGAGGACTAGCGGGACGTACAATGAGCAGTTCTTC. Using reference TRBV19 and TRBJ2-1 for the parts outside the CDR3, the full variable domain is DGGITQSPKYLFRKEGQNVTLSCEQNLNHDAMYWYRQDPGQGLRLIYYSQIVNDFQKGDIAEGYSVSREKKESFPLTVTSAQKNPTAFYLCASSIARTSGTYNEQFFGPGTRLTVL.

The chain uses TRBV5-6 and TRBJ1-2, with 9 bases fitting TRBD1. Germline V gene data show CDR1 as SGHDT and CDR2 as YYEEEE. The trim removed 1 base at V and 8 bases at J, leaving 9 bases unmatched. This CDR3 is built from 15 residues. CDR3 bases: TGTGCCAGCAGCTTGAACAGGGGGCAAAGTCAGGGCTACACCTTC. It codes for CASSLNRGQSQGYTF.

V usage is TRBV2 and J usage is TRBJ2-7, with TRBD2 matching 9 bases. The CDR3 has 14 amino acids. V shed 5 bases, J shed 2 bases, and the junction held 4 bases outside the gene matches. In germline, CDR1 is SNHLY, CDR2 FYNNEI. Here the CDR3 reads CASSNSGGPYEQYF. The CDR3 nucleotides are TGTGCCAGCAGTAATAGCGGGGGTCCCTACGAGCAGTACTTC.

V and J are TRBV2 and TRBJ2-6; perhaps TRBD2 as D (5 bases). This CDR3 is 13 amino acids long. Looked up from germline, CDR1 is SNHLY and CDR2 is FYNNEI. The germline V and J ends were trimmed by 8 bases and 5 bases, with 10 bases remaining between them. The CDR3, as DNA: TGTGCCAGCGTCGAGGGTAGGGCCAACGTCCTGACTTTC. It translates to CASVEGRANVLTF.

The chain uses TRBV15 and TRBJ1-6; a possible D gene is TRBD1 (6 bases). CDR3 length equals 16 residues. Trimming removed 3 bases from V and 7 bases from J, with 16 bases in between. Germline values: CDR1 LNHNV, CDR2 YYDKDF (reference sequence). As DNA, the CDR3 is TGTGCCACCAGCAGGGGGGCAGGGCCAAGGAATTCACCCCTCCACTTT. It specifies CATSRGAGPRNSPLHF.

The chain recombines TRBV6-5 with TRBJ2-3; 7 nucleotides match TRBD2. The junction had 9 bases not matched to a gene; V was cut back by 7 bases and J by 2 bases. The CDR3 extends over 15 amino acids. Germline V lookup: CDR1 MNHEY, CDR2 SVGAGI. This CDR3 is CASKVKRGFTDTQYF. Written as DNA, the CDR3 is TGTGCCAGCAAGGTGAAGCGGGGTTTCACAGATACGCAGTATTTT.